The sequence of this T cell receptor (beta chain) was determined in a study of response to subunit inactivated influenza vaccine. This clonotype appeared a few times. Its antigen is unknown. Per the germline V gene, CDR1 is SNHLY and CDR2 is FYNNEI. CDR3 length: 16 residues. The V and J ends lost 4 bases and 1 base respectively, with 14 bases between them. TCRdb called the RT-PCR reads again in MiXCR, with one record for every CDR3 protein. The repertoire consists of approximately 680,000 distinct CDR3 sequences, with 15% to 17% occurring once and the leading ten covering roughly 12%. Study-level results: Authors suggested that a seasonal influenza vaccination recruits few new T cells each time.

This sequence joins TRBV2 and TRBJ1-5; D is unresolved. Material: PBMCs from blood, obtained roughly 13 days after vaccination. The clonotype was recovered from a man aged 50-59 years who received an inactivated influenza vaccine. Here the CDR3 DNA reads TGTGCCAGCAGTGGCTTCCCGGGTGGCAGCAATCAGCCCCAGCATTTT. Translated: CASSGFPGGSNQPQHF.